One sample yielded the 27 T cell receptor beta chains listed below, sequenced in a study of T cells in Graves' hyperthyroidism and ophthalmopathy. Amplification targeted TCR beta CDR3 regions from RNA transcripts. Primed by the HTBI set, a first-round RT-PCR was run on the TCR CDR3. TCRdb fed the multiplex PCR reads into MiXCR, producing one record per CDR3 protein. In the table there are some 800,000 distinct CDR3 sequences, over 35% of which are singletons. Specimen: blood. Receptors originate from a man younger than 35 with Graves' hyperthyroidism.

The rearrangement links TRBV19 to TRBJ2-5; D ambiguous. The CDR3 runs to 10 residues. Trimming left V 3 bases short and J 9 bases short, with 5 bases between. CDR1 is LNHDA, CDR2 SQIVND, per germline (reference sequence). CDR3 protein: CASSIWPQYF. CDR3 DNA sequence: TGTGCCAGTAGTATTTGGCCCCAGTACTTC.

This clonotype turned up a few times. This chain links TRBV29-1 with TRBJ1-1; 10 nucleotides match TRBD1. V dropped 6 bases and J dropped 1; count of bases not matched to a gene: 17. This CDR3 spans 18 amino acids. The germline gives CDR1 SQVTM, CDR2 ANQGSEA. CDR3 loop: CSVSGTGAPPHSNTEAFF. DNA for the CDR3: TGCAGCGTATCCGGGACAGGGGCTCCCCCACACTCGAACACTGAAGCTTTCTTT.

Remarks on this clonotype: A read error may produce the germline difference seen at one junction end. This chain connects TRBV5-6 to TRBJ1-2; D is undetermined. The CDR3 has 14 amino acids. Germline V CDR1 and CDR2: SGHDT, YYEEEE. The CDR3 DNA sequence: TGTGCCAGCAGCCAAACCGCGGGCAACTATGGCCACACCTTC. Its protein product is CASSQTAGNYGHTF.

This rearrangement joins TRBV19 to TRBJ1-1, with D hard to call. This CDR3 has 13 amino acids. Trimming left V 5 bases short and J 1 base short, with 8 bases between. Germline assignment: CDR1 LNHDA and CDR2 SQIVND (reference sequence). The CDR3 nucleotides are TGTGCCAGTAGTGCCTGGGAGAACACTGAAGCTTTCTTT. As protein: CASSAWENTEAFF.

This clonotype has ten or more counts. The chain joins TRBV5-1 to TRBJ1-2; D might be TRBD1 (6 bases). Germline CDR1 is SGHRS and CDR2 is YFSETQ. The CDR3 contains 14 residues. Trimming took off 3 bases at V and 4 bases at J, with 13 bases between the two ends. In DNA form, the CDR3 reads TGCGCCAGCAGCTCCTGGACAGAAGGCTATGGCTACACCTTC. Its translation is CASSSWTEGYGYTF.

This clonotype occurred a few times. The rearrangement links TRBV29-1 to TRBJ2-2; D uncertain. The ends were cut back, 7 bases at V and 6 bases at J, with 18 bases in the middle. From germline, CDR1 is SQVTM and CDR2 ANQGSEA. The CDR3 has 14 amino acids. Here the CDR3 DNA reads TGCAGCGCCACCGGGTCCATAAGAGCCGGGGAGCTGTTTTTT. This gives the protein CSATGSIRAGELFF.

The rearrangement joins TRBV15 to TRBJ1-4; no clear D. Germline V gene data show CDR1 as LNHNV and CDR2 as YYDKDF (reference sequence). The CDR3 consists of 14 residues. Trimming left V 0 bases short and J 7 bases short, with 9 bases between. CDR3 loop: CATSRDLATEKLFF. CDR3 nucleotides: TGTGCCACCAGCAGAGATCTGGCCACTGAAAAACTGTTTTTT. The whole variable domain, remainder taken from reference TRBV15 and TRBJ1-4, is DAMVIQNPRYQVTQFGKPVTLSCSQTLNHNVMYWYQQKSSQAPKLLFHYYDKDFNNEADTPDNFQSRRPNTSFCFLDIRSPGLGDTAMYLCATSRDLATEKLFFGSGTQLSVL.

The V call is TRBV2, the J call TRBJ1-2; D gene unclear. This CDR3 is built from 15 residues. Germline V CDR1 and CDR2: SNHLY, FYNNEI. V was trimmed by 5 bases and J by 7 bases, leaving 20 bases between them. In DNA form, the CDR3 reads TGTGCCAGCAGTCGGTTACTACACGCCGGTGCTGGCTACACCTTC. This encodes CASSRLLHAGAGYTF.

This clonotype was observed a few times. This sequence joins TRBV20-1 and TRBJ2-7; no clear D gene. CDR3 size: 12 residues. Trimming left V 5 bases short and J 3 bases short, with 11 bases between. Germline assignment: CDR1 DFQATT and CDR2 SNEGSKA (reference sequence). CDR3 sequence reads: CSAERLNYEQYF. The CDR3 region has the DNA TGCAGTGCTGAGCGTTTGAACTACGAGCAGTACTTC.

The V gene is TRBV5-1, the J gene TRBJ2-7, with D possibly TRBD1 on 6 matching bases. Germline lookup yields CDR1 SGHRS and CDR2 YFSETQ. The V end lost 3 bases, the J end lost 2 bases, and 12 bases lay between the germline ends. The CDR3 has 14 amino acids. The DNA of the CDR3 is TGCGCCAGCAGCTCCGGACAGACAGCCTACGAGCAGTACTTC. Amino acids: CASSSGQTAYEQYF.

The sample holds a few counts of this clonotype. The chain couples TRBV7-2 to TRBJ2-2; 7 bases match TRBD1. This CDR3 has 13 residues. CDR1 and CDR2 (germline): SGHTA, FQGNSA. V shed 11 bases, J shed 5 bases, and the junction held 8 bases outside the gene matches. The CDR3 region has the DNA TGTGCCGCGACGGGACAGAGAACCGGGGAGCTGTTTTTT. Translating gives CAATGQRTGELFF.

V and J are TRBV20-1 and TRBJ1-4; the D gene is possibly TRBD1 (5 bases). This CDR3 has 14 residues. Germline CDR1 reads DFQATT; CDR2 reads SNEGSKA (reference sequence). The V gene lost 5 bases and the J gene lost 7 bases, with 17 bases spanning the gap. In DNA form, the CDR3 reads TGCAGTGCTCCTCAGGGTCGGGGTGGTGAAAAACTGTTTTTT. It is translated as CSAPQGRGGEKLFF.

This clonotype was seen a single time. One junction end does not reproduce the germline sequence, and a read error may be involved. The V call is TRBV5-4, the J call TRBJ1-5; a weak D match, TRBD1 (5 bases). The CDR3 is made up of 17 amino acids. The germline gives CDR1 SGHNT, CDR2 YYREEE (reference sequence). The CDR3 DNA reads TGCGCCAGCAGCCGGACGCCGGGCAGGGAAAGGGATCAGCCCCAGCATTTT. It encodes CASSRTPGRERDQPQHF.

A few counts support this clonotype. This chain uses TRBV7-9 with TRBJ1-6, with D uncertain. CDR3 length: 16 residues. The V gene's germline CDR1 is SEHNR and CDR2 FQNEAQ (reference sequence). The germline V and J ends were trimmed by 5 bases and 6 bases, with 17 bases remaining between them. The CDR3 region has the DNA TGTGCCAGCAGCCCCGGGGTAGGCTCGGGTAATTCACCCCTCCACTTT. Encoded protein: CASSPGVGSGNSPLHF.

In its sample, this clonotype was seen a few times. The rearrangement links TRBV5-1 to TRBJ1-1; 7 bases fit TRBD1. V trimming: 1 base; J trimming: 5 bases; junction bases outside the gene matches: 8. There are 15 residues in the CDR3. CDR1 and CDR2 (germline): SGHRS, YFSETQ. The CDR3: CASSLLTGRGTEAFF. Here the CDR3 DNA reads TGCGCCAGCAGCTTGCTGACAGGGCGTGGAACTGAAGCTTTCTTT. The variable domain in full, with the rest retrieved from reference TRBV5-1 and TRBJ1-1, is KAGVTQTPRYLIKTRGQQVTLSCSPISGHRSVSWYQQTPGQGLQFLFEYFSETQRNKGNFPGRFSGRQFSNSRSEMNVSTLELGDSALYLCASSLLTGRGTEAFFGQGTRLTVV.

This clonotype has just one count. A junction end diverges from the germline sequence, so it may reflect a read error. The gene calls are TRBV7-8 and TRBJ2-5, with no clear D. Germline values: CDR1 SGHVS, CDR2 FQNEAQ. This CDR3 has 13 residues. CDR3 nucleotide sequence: TGTGCCAGCAGCTTTTCAAGGGTAGAGGCCCAGTACTTC. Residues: CASSFSRVEAQYF. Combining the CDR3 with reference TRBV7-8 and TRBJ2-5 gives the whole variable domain GAGVSQSPRYKVAKRGQDVALRCDPISGHVSLFWYQQALGQGPEFLTYFQNEAQLDKSGLPSDRFFAERPEGSVSTLKIQRTQQEDSAVYLCASSFSRVEAQYFGPGTRLLVL.

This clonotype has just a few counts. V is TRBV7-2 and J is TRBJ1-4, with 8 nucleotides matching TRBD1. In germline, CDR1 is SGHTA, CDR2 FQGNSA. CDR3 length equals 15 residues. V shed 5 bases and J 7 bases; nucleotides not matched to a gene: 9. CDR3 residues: CASSLTGTGGEKLFF. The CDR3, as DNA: TGTGCCAGCAGCCTTACAGGGACAGGCGGTGAAAAACTGTTTTTT. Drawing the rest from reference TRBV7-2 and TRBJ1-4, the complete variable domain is GAGVSQSPSNKVTEKGKDVELRCDPISGHTALYWYRQSLGQGLEFLIYFQGNSAPDKSGLPSDRFSAERTGGSVSTLTIQRTQQEDSAVYLCASSLTGTGGEKLFFGSGTQLSVL.

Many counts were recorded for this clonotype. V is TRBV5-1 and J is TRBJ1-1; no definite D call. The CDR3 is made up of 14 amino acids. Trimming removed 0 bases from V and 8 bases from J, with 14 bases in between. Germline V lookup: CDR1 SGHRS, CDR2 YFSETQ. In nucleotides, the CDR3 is TGCGCCAGCAGCTTGGTGGCTGGGTCAGCAGAAGCTTTCTTT. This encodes CASSLVAGSAEAFF.

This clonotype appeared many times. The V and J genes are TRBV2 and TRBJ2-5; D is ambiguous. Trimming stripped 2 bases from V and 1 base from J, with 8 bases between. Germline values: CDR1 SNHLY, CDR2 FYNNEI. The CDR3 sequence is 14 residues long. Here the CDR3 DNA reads TGTGCCAGCAGTGAAATGATTACCCAAGAGACCCAGTACTTC. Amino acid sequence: CASSEMITQETQYF.

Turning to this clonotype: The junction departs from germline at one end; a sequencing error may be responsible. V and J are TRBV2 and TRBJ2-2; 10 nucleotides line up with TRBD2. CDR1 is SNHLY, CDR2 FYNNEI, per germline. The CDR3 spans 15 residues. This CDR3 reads CASSEGLAKTGELFF. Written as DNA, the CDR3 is TGTGCCAGCAGTGAGGGACTAGCGAAAACCGGGGAGCTGTTTTTT.

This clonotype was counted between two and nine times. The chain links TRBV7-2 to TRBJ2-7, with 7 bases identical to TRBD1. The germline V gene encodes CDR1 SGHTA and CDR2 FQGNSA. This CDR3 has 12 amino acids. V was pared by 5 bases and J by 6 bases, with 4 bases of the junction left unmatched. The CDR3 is CASSNTGVEQYF. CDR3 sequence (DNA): TGTGCCAGCAGCAACACAGGGGTCGAGCAGTACTTC.

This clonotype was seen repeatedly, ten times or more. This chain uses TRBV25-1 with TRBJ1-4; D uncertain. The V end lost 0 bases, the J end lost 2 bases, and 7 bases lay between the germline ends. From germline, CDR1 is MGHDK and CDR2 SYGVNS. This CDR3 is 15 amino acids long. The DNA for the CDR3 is TGTGCCAGCAGTGAATACTTAGGGACTAATGAAAAACTGTTTTTT. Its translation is CASSEYLGTNEKLFF.

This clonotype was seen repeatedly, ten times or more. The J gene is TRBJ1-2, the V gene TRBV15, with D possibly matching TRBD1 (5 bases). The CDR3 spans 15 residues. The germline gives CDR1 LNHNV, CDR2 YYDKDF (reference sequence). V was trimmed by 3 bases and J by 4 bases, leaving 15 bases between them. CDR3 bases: TGTGCCACCAGCAGCGATCGACAGCTAACCTATGGCTACACCTTC. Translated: CATSSDRQLTYGYTF. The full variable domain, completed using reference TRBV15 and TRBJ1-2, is DAMVIQNPRYQVTQFGKPVTLSCSQTLNHNVMYWYQQKSSQAPKLLFHYYDKDFNNEADTPDNFQSRRPNTSFCFLDIRSPGLGDTAMYLCATSSDRQLTYGYTFGSGTRLTVV.

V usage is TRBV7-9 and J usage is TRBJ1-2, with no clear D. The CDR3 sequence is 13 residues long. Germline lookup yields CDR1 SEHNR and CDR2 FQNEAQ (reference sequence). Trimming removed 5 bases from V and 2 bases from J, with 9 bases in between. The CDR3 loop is CASSDQENYGYTF. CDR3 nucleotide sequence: TGTGCCAGCAGCGACCAGGAGAACTATGGCTACACCTTC.

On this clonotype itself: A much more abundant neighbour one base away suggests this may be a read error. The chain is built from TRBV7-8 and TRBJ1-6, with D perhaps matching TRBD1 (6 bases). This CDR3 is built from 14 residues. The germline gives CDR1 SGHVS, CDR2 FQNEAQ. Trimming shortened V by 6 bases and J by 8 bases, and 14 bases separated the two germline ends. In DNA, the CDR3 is TGTGCCAGCAGGCGGACAGTTAGTGATTCACCCCTCCACTTT. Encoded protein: CASRRTVSDSPLHF.

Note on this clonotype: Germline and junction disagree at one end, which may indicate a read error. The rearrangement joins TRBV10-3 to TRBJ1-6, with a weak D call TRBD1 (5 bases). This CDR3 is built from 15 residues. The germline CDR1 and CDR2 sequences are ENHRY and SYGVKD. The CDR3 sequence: CASSGRDGVLSPLHF. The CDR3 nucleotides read TGTGCCAGCAGTGGCCGGGACGGAGTATTATCACCCCTCCACTTT.

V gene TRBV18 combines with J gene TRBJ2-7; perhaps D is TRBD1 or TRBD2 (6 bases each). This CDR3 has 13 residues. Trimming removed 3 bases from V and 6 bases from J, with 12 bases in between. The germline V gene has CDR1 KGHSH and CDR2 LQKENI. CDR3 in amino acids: CASSPGGLVEQYF. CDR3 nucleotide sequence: TGTGCCAGCTCACCGGGGGGCTTGGTCGAGCAGTACTTC. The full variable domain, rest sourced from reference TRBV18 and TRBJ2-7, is NAGVMQNPRHLVRRRGQEARLRCSPMKGHSHVYWYRQLPEEGLKFMVYLQKENIIDESGMPKERFSAEFPKEGPSILRIQQVVRGDSAAYFCASSPGGLVEQYFGPGTRLTVT.